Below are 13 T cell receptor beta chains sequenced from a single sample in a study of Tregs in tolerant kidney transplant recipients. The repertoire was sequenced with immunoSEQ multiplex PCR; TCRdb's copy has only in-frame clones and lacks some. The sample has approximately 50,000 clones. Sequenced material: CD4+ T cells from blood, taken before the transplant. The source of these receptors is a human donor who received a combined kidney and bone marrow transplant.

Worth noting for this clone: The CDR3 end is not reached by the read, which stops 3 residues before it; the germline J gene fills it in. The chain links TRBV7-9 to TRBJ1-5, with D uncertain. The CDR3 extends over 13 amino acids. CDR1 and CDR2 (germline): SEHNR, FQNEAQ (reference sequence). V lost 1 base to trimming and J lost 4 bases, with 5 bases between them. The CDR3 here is CASSLDGNQPQHF. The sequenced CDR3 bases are TGTGCCAGCAGCTTAGACGGGAATCAGCCC.

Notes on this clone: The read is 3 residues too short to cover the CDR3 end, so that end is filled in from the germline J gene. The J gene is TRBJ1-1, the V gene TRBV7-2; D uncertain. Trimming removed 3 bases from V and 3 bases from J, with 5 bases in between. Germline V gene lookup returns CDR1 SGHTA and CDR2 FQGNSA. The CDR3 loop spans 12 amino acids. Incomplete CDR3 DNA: TGTGCCAGCAGCTTGACTTACACTGAA. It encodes CASSLTYTE. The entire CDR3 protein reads CASSLTYTEAFF.

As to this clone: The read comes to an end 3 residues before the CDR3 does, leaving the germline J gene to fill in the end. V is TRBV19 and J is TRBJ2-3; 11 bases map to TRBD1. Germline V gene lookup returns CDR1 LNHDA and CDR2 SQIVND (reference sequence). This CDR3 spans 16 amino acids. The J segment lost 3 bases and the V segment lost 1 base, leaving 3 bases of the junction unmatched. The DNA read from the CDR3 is TGTGCCAGTAGTATAGGGACAGGGGGCGTGACAGATACG. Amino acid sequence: CASSIGTGGVTDT. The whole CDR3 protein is CASSIGTGGVTDTQYF.

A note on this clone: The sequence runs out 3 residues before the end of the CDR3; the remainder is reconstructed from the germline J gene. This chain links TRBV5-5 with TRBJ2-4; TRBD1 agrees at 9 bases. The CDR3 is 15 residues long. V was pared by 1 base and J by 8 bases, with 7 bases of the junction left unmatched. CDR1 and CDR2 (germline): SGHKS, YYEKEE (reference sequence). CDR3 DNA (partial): TGTGCCAGCAGCTTGCGGGACAGGGAATGGGACATT. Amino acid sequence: CASSLRDREWDI. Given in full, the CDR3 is CASSLRDREWDIQYF. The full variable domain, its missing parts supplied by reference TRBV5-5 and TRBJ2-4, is DAGVTQSPTHLIKTRGQQVTLRCSPISGHKSVSWYQQVLGQGPQFIFQYYEKEERGRGNFPDRFSARQFPNYSSELNVNALLLGDSALYLCASSLRDREWDIQYFGAGTRLSVL.

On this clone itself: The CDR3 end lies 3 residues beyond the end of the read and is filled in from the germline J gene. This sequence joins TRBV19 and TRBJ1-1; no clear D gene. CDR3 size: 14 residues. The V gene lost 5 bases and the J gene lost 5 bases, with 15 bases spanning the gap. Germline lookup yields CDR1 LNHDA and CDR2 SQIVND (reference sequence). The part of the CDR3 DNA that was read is TGTGCCAGTAGTCTTCGGGTCGGCCGAACTGAA. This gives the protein CASSLRVGRTE. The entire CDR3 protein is CASSLRVGRTEAFF.

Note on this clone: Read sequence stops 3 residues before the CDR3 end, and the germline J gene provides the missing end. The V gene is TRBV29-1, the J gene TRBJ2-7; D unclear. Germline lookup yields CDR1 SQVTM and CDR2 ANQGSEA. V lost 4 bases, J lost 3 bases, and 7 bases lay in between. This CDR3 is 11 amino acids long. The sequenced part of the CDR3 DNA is TGCAGCGTTGGAGAGTACTACGAG. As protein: CSVGEYYE. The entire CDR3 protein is CSVGEYYEQYF.

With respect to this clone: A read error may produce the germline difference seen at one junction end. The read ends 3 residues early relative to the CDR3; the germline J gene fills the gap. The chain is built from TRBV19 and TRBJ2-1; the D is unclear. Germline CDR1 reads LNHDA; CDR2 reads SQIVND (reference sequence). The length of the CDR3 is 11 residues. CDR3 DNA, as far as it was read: TGTGCCAGTAGTTCCTTCAATGAG. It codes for CASSSFNE. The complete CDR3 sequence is CASSSFNEQFF. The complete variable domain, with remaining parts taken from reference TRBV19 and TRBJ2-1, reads DGGITQSPKYLFRKEGQNVTLSCEQNLNHDAMYWYRQDPGQGLRLIYYSQIVNDFQKGDIAEGYSVSREKKESFPLTVTSAQKNPTAFYLCASSSFNEQFFGPGTRLTVL.

The part of the CDR3 DNA that was read is TGCAGCGTTGCCCCGGGGGGGGGCAATCAGCCC. Translating it yields CSVAPGGGNQP. Given in full, the CDR3 is CSVAPGGGNQPQHF. This rearrangement joins TRBV29-1 to TRBJ1-5; possibly TRBD1 for D (5 bases). The read ends 3 residues before the CDR3 terminus; that terminus is restored from the germline J gene. CDR3 length: 14 amino acids. V dropped 4 bases and J dropped 2 bases, with 12 bases sitting between them. CDR1 and CDR2 (germline): SQVTM, ANQGSEA.

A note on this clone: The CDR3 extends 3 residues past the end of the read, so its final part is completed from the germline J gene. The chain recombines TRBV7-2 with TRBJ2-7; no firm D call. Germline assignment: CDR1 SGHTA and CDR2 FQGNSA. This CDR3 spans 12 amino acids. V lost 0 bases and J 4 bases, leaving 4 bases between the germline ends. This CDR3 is CASSLARYEQYF. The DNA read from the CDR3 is TGTGCCAGCAGCTTAGCGCGTTACGAG.

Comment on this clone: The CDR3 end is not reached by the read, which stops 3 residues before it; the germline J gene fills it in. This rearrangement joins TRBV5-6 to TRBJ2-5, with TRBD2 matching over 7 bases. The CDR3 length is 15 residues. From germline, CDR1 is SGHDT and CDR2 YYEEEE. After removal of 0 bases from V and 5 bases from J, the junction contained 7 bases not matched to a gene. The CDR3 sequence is CASSLEAGAGETQYF. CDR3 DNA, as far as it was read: TGTGCCAGCAGCTTGGAGGCGGGAGCGGGGGAGACC.

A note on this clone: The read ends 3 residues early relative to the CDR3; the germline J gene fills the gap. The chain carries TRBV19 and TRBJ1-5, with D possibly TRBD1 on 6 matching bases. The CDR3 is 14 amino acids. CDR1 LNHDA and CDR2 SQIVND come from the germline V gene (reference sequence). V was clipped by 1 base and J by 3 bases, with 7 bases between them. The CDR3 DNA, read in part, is TGTGCCAGTAGTATAGGGACAGACAATCAGCCC. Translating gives CASSIGTDNQP. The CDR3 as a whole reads CASSIGTDNQPQHF.

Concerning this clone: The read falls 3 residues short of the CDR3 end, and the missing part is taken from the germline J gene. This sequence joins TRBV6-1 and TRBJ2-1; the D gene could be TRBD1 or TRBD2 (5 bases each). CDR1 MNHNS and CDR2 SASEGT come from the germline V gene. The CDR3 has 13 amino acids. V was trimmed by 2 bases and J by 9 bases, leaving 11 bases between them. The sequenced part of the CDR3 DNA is TGTGCCAGCAGTGAAAGCCAGAGGGGTGAG. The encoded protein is CASSESQRGE. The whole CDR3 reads CASSESQRGEQFF.

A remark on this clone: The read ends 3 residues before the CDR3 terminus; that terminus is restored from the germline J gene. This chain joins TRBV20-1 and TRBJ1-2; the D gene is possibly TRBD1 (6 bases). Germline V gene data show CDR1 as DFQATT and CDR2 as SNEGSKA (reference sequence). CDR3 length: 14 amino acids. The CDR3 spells CSATPEGEGQGYTF. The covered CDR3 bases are TGCAGTGCCACCCCTGAGGGGGAGGGGCAGGGC.